This T cell receptor (beta chain) was identified in a study of blood T cell repertoires in COVID-19. Study-wide background: Specimens from acute and convalescent COVID-19 originated in the United States, Italy and Spain. Sources were T cells, B-cell-depleted T cells, or PBMCs; the material itself was cDNA or gDNA.

Authors' processing steps: Reference gene primer amplification gave nucleated cell count estimates. TCRdb's copy holds only in-frame clones and misses some; the assay was immunoSEQ multiplex PCR. That table supplies the V and J calls and clone size; D and trimming were determined from the DNA. This sample has under 300,000 clones, with 80% to 90% found just once. Germline V gives CDR1 MNHEY, CDR2 SVGEGT. This CDR3 has 16 residues. With 3 bases removed from V and 3 bases from J, the gap between germline ends came to 15 bases. The rearrangement links TRBV6-2 or TRBV6-3 to TRBJ1-5; D is perhaps TRBD1 (5 bases). The clonotype was recovered from a man in his 60s with acute or convalescent COVID-19. Specimen: peripheral blood. As DNA, the CDR3 is TGTGCCAGCAGTTATTCCCGGGGGGGTTTCAATCAGCCCCAGCATTTT. Its translation is CASSYSRGGFNQPQHF.